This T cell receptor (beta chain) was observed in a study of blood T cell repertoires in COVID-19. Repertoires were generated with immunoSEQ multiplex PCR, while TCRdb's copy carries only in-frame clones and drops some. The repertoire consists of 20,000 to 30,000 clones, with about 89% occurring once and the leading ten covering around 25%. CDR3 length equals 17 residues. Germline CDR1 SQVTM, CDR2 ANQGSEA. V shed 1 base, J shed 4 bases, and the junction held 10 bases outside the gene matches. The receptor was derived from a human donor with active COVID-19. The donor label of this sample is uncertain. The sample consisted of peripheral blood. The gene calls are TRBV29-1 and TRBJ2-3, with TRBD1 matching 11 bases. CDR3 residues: CSVEGVGGQGAPDTQYF. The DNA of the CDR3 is TGCAGCGTTGAAGGTGTCGGTGGACAGGGGGCCCCAGATACGCAGTATTTT.